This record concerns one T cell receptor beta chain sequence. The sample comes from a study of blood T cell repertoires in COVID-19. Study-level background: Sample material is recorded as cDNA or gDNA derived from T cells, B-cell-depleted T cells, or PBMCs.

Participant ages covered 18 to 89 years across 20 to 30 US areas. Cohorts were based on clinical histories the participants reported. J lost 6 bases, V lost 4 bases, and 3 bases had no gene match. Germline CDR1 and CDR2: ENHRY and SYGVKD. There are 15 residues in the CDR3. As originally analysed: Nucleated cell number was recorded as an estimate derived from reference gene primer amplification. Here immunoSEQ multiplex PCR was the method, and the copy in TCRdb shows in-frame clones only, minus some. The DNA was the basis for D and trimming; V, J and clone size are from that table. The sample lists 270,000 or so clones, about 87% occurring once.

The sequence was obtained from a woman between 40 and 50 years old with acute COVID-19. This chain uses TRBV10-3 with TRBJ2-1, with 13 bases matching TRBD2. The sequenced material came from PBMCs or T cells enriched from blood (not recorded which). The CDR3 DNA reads TGTGCCATCAGTGTGCGGACTAGCGGGAGCAATGAGCAGTTCTTC. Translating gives CAISVRTSGSNEQFF.